The rows below give T cell receptor beta chains drawn from one sample of a study of cytomegalovirus exposure and HLA in healthy donors. The method was immunoSEQ multiplex PCR; TCRdb's version includes in-frame clones alone and lacks a portion of them. The sample lists 85,000 to 130,000 clones; roughly four fifths were seen once. The sequencing input was PBMCs. The receptor source for this set is a male donor in good health and CMV-seropositive. The CDR3 runs from the conserved cysteine through the conserved F or W. The D gene is left open where the match is weak. Not every row has a clone size; where given, it reads once, few, many or a size class.

NA,TRBV6-4,TRBJ2-2,NA,TGTGCCAGCAGTATGCAGGGGGGCACCGGGGAGCTGTTTTTT,CASSMQGGTGELFF
TRBD1,TRBV7-2,TRBJ1-5,NA,TGTGCCAGCAGCTTAGATTGGGGATCCACAGGGGCCCAGCATTTT,CASSLDWGSTGAQHF
NA,TRBV5-6,TRBJ1-1,NA,TGTGCCAGCAGCTTGTGGGCGTGGCACACTGAAGCTTTCTTT,CASSLWAWHTEAFF
TRBD1,TRBV27,TRBJ1-6,NA,TGTGCCAGCACGAACGACAGGGACTCACCCCTCCACTTT,CASTNDRDSPLHF
TRBD2,TRBV2,TRBJ2-5,NA,TGTGCCAGCACAGGCGGGACTAGCGGTTTAAAAGAGACCCAGTACTTC,CASTGGTSGLKETQYF
TRBD2,TRBV6-5,TRBJ2-3,NA,TGTGCCAGCAGTCGGACTAGCGGTCCAGGGGGTACGCAGTATTTT,CASSRTSGPGGTQYF
TRBD1,TRBV6-7,TRBJ1-5,NA,TGTGCCAGCAGTTACTCGTCGGGACAGGGGGCATCTCAGCCCCAGCATTTT,CASSYSSGQGASQPQHF
TRBD1,TRBV19,TRBJ1-4,few,TGTGCCAGTAGGAAACCGGGACAGGGTGGCGCTAATGAAAAACTGTTTTTT,CASRKPGQGGANEKLFF
NA,TRBV4-2,TRBJ1-2,NA,TGTGCCAGCAGCCATGAGACGGGAGGGGAGAACTATGGCTACACCTTC,CASSHETGGENYGYTF
TRBD1,TRBV10-3,TRBJ2-2,NA,TGTGCCATCAGACCGCCAGGGGGTCCCGGGGAGCTGTTTTTT,CAIRPPGGPGELFF
NA,TRBV2,TRBJ1-3,NA,TGTGCCAGCAATCGACAGGAGAGCTCTGGAAACACCATATATTTT,CASNRQESSGNTIYF
TRBD1,TRBV5-1,TRBJ1-2,NA,TGCGCCAGCAGCTTGACTCGGGACAGGTCGGGCTACACCTTC,CASSLTRDRSGYTF
TRBD2,TRBV11-1,TRBJ2-5,NA,TGTGCCGGAATCCCGGGACTAGAGCAAGAGACCCAGTACTTC,CAGIPGLEQETQYF
TRBD1,TRBV11-2,TRBJ1-2,NA,TGTGCCAGCAGCCCGGGACAGGGTGAACGGAACTATGGCTACACCTTC,CASSPGQGERNYGYTF
NA,TRBV5-1,TRBJ2-7,NA,TGCGCCAGCAGCTTGACGCAGGGCTACGAGCAGTACTTC,CASSLTQGYEQYF
TRBD1,TRBV19,TRBJ2-1,NA,TGTGCCAGTACCCGGGACAGGGGCTTTGATGAGCAGTTCTTC,CASTRDRGFDEQFF
TRBD2,TRBV19,TRBJ2-5,few,TGTGCCAGTAGCCGGGGGGGTGGAGGGCGGGAGACCCAGTACTTC,CASSRGGGGRETQYF
NA,TRBV7-8,TRBJ1-1,NA,TGTGCCAGCAGCTCGGGTAGGAACACTGAAGCTTTCTTT,CASSSGRNTEAFF
TRBD1,TRBV7-6,TRBJ2-2,NA,TGTGCCAGCAGCTTAAACAGGGGTACCGGGGAGCTGTTTTTT,CASSLNRGTGELFF
NA,TRBV5-1,TRBJ1-6,NA,TGCGCCAGCAGCCCCACGGCAGGGGATAATTCACCCCTCCACTTT,CASSPTAGDNSPLHF
NA,TRBV27,TRBJ1-2,NA,TGTGCCAGCAGTCCGTCTCCCGGGACACCCTATGGCTACACCTTC,CASSPSPGTPYGYTF
TRBD2,TRBV7-9,TRBJ2-5,NA,TGTGCCAGCACCCCACTAGCGGGGCACCAAGAGACCCAGTACTTC,CASTPLAGHQETQYF
NA,TRBV2,TRBJ2-3,NA,TGTGCCAGCACTTCACAGCGGCGGGTGAGCACAGATACGCAGTATTTT,CASTSQRRVSTDTQYF
TRBD1,TRBV25-1,TRBJ1-1,NA,TGTGCCAGCAGTGAACGGCAGGGGGCTCGGGCTGAAGCTTTCTTT,CASSERQGARAEAFF
NA,TRBV4-1,TRBJ2-1,NA,TGCGCCAGCAGCCTCGACAGTTCCCGCAATGAGCAGTTCTTC,CASSLDSSRNEQFF
TRBD2,TRBV19,TRBJ2-5,once,TGTGCCAGTACCATAGGGCGGGGGTCGTCGGAGACCCAGTACTTC,CASTIGRGSSETQYF
TRBD1,TRBV5-6,TRBJ2-1,few,TGTGCCAGCAGCCCGTCGACAGGGAATGAGCAGTTCTTC,CASSPSTGNEQFF
NA,TRBV6-1,TRBJ2-1,NA,TGTGCCAGCAGTGAGCAGGGTTTATTCGATGAGCAGTTCTTC,CASSEQGLFDEQFF
NA,TRBV10-3,TRBJ2-7,NA,TGTGCCATCAGTGAGTCCACAGGGTTCTCTAGCGAGCAGTACTTC,CAISESTGFSSEQYF
NA,TRBV29-1,TRBJ2-6,NA,TGCAGCGCCGGCGAAGGGGCAGGGACTGGGGCCAACGTCCTGACTTTC,CSAGEGAGTGANVLTF
TRBD1,TRBV6-6,TRBJ2-3,once,TGTGCCAGCGGGACAGAATTCACAGATACGCAGTATTTT,CASGTEFTDTQYF
NA,TRBV4-2,TRBJ1-1,NA,TGTGCCAGCAGCCAAGATCTTGTTTCTTCCACTGAAGCTTTCTTT,CASSQDLVSSTEAFF
NA,TRBV2,TRBJ2-5,NA,TGTGCCAGCCGTGGAGAAGAGACCCAGTACTTC,CASRGEETQYF
NA,TRBV2,TRBJ2-5,NA,TGTGCCAGTTCCCGGGACCCAGGGGCCCAGTACTTC,CASSRDPGAQYF
TRBD2,TRBV6-5,TRBJ2-1,NA,TGTGCCAGCACCGTAGCGGGGCGCCCCTACAATGAGCAGTTCTTC,CASTVAGRPYNEQFF
TRBD1,TRBV11-2,TRBJ1-6,NA,TGTGCCAGCAGCTTGGGACAGACCCTCCACTTT,CASSLGQTLHF
NA,TRBV15,TRBJ1-2,NA,TGTGCCACCAGCAGAGATCTCAGGGACTATGGCTACACCTTC,CATSRDLRDYGYTF
TRBD2,TRBV29-1,TRBJ2-1,NA,TGCAGCGGAAGACTAGCGGGGGCGGGGAATGAGCAGTTCTTC,CSGRLAGAGNEQFF
NA,TRBV13,TRBJ2-3,NA,TGTGCCAGCAGCTTAGGCCTAAACCAGGCTAGCACAGATACGCAGTATTTT,CASSLGLNQASTDTQYF
NA,TRBV30,TRBJ2-7,NA,TGTGCCTGGAGTGTTGAGCGCGAGCAGTACTTC,CAWSVEREQYF
NA,TRBV30,TRBJ2-1,NA,TGTGCCCTGGAGGAGGTTGGTGGGCCATACAATGAGCAGTTCTTC,CALEEVGGPYNEQFF
TRBD1,TRBV27,TRBJ2-7,NA,TGTGCCAGCAGCCGGGACAGAGCATACGAGCAGTACTTC,CASSRDRAYEQYF
NA,TRBV27,TRBJ2-7,NA,TGTGCCAGCAGTTTAGGCCCTGGCTTGGGGCTCTACGAGCAGTACTTC,CASSLGPGLGLYEQYF
NA,TRBV28,TRBJ1-5,NA,TGTGCCAGCACCCTAGGGGGGGCGAATCAGCCCCAGCATTTT,CASTLGGANQPQHF
NA,TRBV19,TRBJ1-1,NA,TGTGCCAGTAGTAACCCTCGAACGGGGAGCACTGAAGCTTTCTTT,CASSNPRTGSTEAFF
NA,TRBV2,TRBJ2-3,few,TGTGCCAGCAGAGATCTAGGGGGCACAGATACGCAGTATTTT,CASRDLGGTDTQYF
NA,TRBV6-4,TRBJ2-7,NA,TGTGCCAGCAGTGACTCAAGTGGGCACGAGCAGTACTTC,CASSDSSGHEQYF
NA,TRBV30,TRBJ1-2,NA,TGTGCCTGGAGTAAACGTCGGGAGGGGGGTAACTATGGCTACACCTTC,CAWSKRREGGNYGYTF
NA,TRBV7-8,TRBJ1-5,NA,TGTGCCAGCAGCTTAAGGGGGAGCCAGCCCCAGCATTTT,CASSLRGSQPQHF
NA,TRBV4-1,TRBJ1-5,NA,TGCGCCAGCAGCCAAGATCGCGGGCCTGATGGGCCCCAGCATTTT,CASSQDRGPDGPQHF
TRBD1,TRBV7-9,TRBJ1-1,NA,TGTGCCAGCAGCTTGGGACAGATGAACACTGAAGCTTTCTTT,CASSLGQMNTEAFF
TRBD2,TRBV4-1,TRBJ2-3,NA,TGCGCCAGCAGCCAACCAAGGACTAGCAGATACACAGATACGCAGTATTTT,CASSQPRTSRYTDTQYF
NA,TRBV19,TRBJ2-1,NA,TGTGCCAGTAGTACATCGGGACTGGCTTACAATGAGCAGTTCTTC,CASSTSGLAYNEQFF
TRBD2,TRBV27,TRBJ2-7,once,TGTGCCAGCAGTTTGGGCGGGGGAGCTTACGAGCAGTACTTC,CASSLGGGAYEQYF
NA,TRBV7-6,TRBJ2-1,NA,TGTGCCAGCAGCTTAGTCGAGCCTAACAATGAGCAGTTCTTC,CASSLVEPNNEQFF